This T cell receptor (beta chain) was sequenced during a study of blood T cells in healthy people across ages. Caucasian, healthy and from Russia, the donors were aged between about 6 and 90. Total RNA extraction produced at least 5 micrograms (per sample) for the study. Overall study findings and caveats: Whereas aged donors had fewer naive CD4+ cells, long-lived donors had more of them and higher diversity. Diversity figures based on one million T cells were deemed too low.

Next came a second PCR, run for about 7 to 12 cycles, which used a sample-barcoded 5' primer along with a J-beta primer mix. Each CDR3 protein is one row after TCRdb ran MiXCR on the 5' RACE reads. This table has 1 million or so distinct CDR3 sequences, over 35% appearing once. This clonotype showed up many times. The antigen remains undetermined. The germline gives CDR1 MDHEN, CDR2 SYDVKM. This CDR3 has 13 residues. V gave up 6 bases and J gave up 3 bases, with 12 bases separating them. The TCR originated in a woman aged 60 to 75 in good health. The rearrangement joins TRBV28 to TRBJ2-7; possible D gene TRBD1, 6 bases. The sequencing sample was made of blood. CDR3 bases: TGTGCCAGCAGCTTCGACAGGTACTACGAGCAGTACTTC. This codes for CASSFDRYYEQYF.